This TCR beta chain was obtained from a study of T cell responses to AZD1222 COVID-19 vaccine (dated by TCRdb to the early 2020s). Regarding the research as a whole: AZD1222 recipients with second doses at about 4 weeks or about 12 weeks were pooled, because spike-specific TCR depth and breadth did not differ between schedules. A total of 233 trial participants underwent TCR sequencing, of whom 207 received two doses of AZD1222 and about 26 received two doses of the MenACWY control vaccine. Enrollment into the trials was organized by age into subgroups of 18-55, 56-69 and 70-plus years, and those subgroups contained about 150, 27 and 61 TCR-sequenced participants, respectively. General study outcomes and caveats: In the small 56-69-year group, the increase in depth fell short of significance, most likely because of low power. Epitopes outside the regions mutated in the B.1.351 and B.1.1.7 variants were reportedly recognized by nearly half of the unique spike-specific TCRs. Participants were mostly white British and included more females than males, and it was suggested by the authors that clonal diversity may have been underestimated. Because no day 14 peak-response samples were available, the repertoires could be characterized only after the peak T cell response. Vaccine-associated CD4 TCRs spanned the whole spike protein, with dominant responses in regions 160-218 and 743-854. Spike-specific TCR breadth and depth rose significantly after two AZD1222 doses compared with day 0 and with MenACWY recipients. Conclusions about previously exposed vaccinees were limited because only a handful of AZD1222 recipients were SARS-CoV-2 seropositive at baseline.

The CDR3 regions of human TCRbeta chains were analyzed by immunosequencing. In the original analysis: Repertoire TCRs were matched against a reference library of SARS-CoV-2-specific TCRs generated with the MIRA antigen-specificity platform. Breadth was defined as the fraction of unique TCRs that were SARS-CoV-2-associated. Depth was defined as the fraction of total T cells that were SARS-CoV-2-associated. Using the MIRA data, each spike-specific TCR was assigned both to the spike region to which the TCR was reactive and to a CD4 or CD8 class. Log10-transformed breadth and depth values were compared by one-way ANOVA with Sidak's multiple comparisons tests. This is the immuneACCESS table as TCRdb keeps it, with only in-frame sequences that have V and J called. A part of the clones is gone; compared with another copy, unresolved V genes explain less than half, and the rest is unexplained. The V and J calls and clone size are taken from that table; D and trimming were inferred from the DNA. The sample table lists around 200,000 clones, 80% to 90% of them with a count of one. The ten largest clones capture more than 0.4% of the sample.

This clone was picked up a small number of times. Its antigen is still unknown. Base-call qualities are not available, and no considerably larger clone is one nucleotide away. The intended sense of this specimen's time point label: baseline before first vaccination. Vaccinee samples came from UK trials COV001 and COV002, including a single-blind randomized controlled phase 2/3 trial of AZD1222 (ChAdOx1 nCoV-19) in healthy adults. For TCRbeta chain sequencing, PBMC samples from trial participants were taken at day 0 and at day 28 after the second dose. From cysteine to phenylalanine, the CDR3 is 13 amino acids long. The kept DNA is CDR3 alone, 39 bases in frame from the first base. CDR1 and CDR2 were assigned from the germline V gene as SGDLS and YYNGEE. The junction carries 9 bases between V and J, which are trimmed by 4 bases and 3 bases respectively.

The sequence is built from TRBV9 and TRBJ2-3, with an unclear D gene assignment. This specimen consisted of peripheral blood, obtained on day 0 of AZD1222 vaccination. This sequence was found in an adult in good health. The CDR3 corresponds to CASSLRQTDTQYF. The DNA is as follows: TGTGCCAGCAGCCTCAGGCAGACAGATACGCAGTATTTT.